The 21 T cell receptor beta chains given below trace back to one sample, sequenced in a study of T cells after somatic rescue of genetic block. The repertoire was sequenced with immunoSEQ multiplex PCR; TCRdb's copy has only in-frame clones and lacks some. Of some 15,000 clones in the sample, around 68% are singletons; the top ten hold more than 25%. Material: peripheral blood mononuclear cells (PBMCs). Receptor source: a man aged 18 to 29.

The count of this clone is one. The rearrangement uses TRBV28 and TRBJ1-1; 7 bases are shared with TRBD1. Germline loops: CDR1 MDHEN, CDR2 SYDVKM. After removal of 7 bases from V and 2 bases from J, the junction contained 7 bases not matched to a gene. CDR3 length equals 14 residues. The CDR3 region has the DNA TGTGCCAGCACTCCAGGGGGGGTAAACACTGAAGCTTTCTTT. It codes for CASTPGGVNTEAFF.

Written as DNA, the CDR3 is TGCAGCGTTGATCTCGGAGATTACGAGCAGTACTTC. Translating it yields CSVDLGDYEQYF. The rearrangement links TRBV29-1 to TRBJ2-7, with D uncertain. Germline V gives CDR1 SQVTM, CDR2 ANQGSEA. The CDR3 is 12 residues long. V was pared by 3 bases and J by 4 bases, with 10 bases between.

This clone was seen a few times. V is TRBV19 and J is TRBJ1-5; no clear D gene. The CDR3 sequence is 18 residues long. V dropped 2 bases and J dropped 1 base, with 18 bases sitting between them. Germline CDR1 is LNHDA and CDR2 is SQIVND (reference sequence). CDR3 DNA sequence: TGTGCCAGTAGTATACTCACCGGACGCCCGAGGAGCAATCAGCCCCAGCATTTT. Its translation: CASSILTGRPRSNQPQHF.

This clone showed up just once. This chain links TRBV6-5 with TRBJ2-4, with D tentatively TRBD1 or TRBD2 (5 bases each). The V and J ends lost 0 bases and 1 base respectively, with 10 bases between them. The CDR3 consists of 16 residues. Germline V gives CDR1 MNHEY, CDR2 SVGAGI. The CDR3 sequence is CASSYSGVRAKNIQYF. The CDR3 nucleotides read TGTGCCAGCAGTTACTCGGGGGTGAGGGCCAAAAACATTCAGTACTTC.

The chain combines TRBV6-4 with TRBJ2-1, with D possibly matching TRBD1 (5 bases). In germline, CDR1 is MRHNA, CDR2 SNTAGT. This CDR3 is built from 13 residues. Trimming stripped 5 bases from V and 10 bases from J, with 15 bases between. The CDR3 sequence: CASSYELQGEQFF. The CDR3 DNA is TGTGCCAGCAGTTACGAATTGCAGGGAGAGCAGTTCTTC.

The CDR3 sequence is CASSLSRQGQPQHF. As DNA, the CDR3 is TGTGCCAGCAGTTTAAGCCGACAGGGACAGCCCCAGCATTTT. This chain links TRBV28 with TRBJ1-5; 7 positions agree with TRBD1. Germline CDR1 reads MDHEN; CDR2 reads SYDVKM. V shed 2 bases and J 7 bases; nucleotides not matched to a gene: 5. The CDR3 is 14 amino acids. Full variable domain (rest looked up from reference TRBV28 and TRBJ1-5): DVKVTQSSRYLVKRTGEKVFLECVQDMDHENMFWYRQDPGLGLRLIYFSYDVKMKEKGDIPEGYSVSREKKERFSLILESASTNQTSMYLCASSLSRQGQPQHFGDGTRLSIL.

The chain joins TRBV6-5 to TRBJ1-1; perhaps TRBD1 as D (6 bases). Trimming pared 2 bases from V and 1 base from J, leaving 8 bases between. The germline gives CDR1 MNHEY, CDR2 SVGAGI. The CDR3 is 14 amino acids. This chain's CDR3 is CASSYTDRNTEAFF. In nucleotides, the CDR3 is TGTGCCAGCAGTTACACGGACAGGAACACTGAAGCTTTCTTT.

This clone came up a few times. The V call is TRBV5-1, the J call TRBJ1-1; D remains unclear. Germline loops: CDR1 SGHRS, CDR2 YFSETQ. Trimming removed 4 bases from V and 1 base from J, with 11 bases in between. The length of the CDR3 is 14 residues. Here the CDR3 reads CASSHGLSNTEAFF. As DNA, the CDR3 is TGCGCCAGCAGCCACGGACTCTCGAACACTGAAGCTTTCTTT. Full variable domain (rest looked up from reference TRBV5-1 and TRBJ1-1): KAGVTQTPRYLIKTRGQQVTLSCSPISGHRSVSWYQQTPGQGLQFLFEYFSETQRNKGNFPGRFSGRQFSNSRSEMNVSTLELGDSALYLCASSHGLSNTEAFFGQGTRLTVV.

The chain couples TRBV30 to TRBJ2-7, with 8 bases lining up with TRBD2. V shed 2 bases and J 5 bases; nucleotides not matched to a gene: 5. The CDR3 covers 13 residues. Germline lookup yields CDR1 GTSNPN and CDR2 SVGIG (reference sequence). The CDR3 sequence is CAWSLSGIDEQYF. The CDR3 DNA reads TGTGCCTGGAGTCTTAGCGGGATCGACGAGCAGTACTTC.

This clone was detected a few times. The chain links TRBV7-6 to TRBJ1-5; TRBD1 aligns across 12 bases. The length of the CDR3 is 15 residues. V lost 4 bases and J lost 7; bases outside the gene matches: 5. Germline V gene sequence: CDR1 SGHVS, CDR2 FNYEAQ. The CDR3 region is CASSSGTGGAQPQHF. The CDR3 bases are TGTGCCAGCAGCTCCGGGACAGGGGGCGCCCAGCCCCAGCATTTT. Together with reference TRBV7-6 and TRBJ1-5, the CDR3 gives the full variable domain: GAGVSQSPRYKVTKRGQDVALRCDPISGHVSLYWYRQALGQGPEFLTYFNYEAQQDKSGLPNDRFSAERPEGSISTLTIQRTEQRDSAMYRCASSSGTGGAQPQHFGDGTRLSIL.

This rearrangement joins TRBV19 to TRBJ1-2; weak D call: TRBD1 (6 bases). Trimming took off 8 bases at V and 8 bases at J, with 21 bases between the two ends. The CDR3 is made up of 14 amino acids. Germline CDR1 is LNHDA and CDR2 is SQIVND (reference sequence). CDR3 sequence (DNA): TGTGCCAGTTATAGCCCGGGGGGCGCGCGAGGCTACACCTTC. Its translation: CASYSPGGARGYTF.

The rearrangement joins TRBV28 to TRBJ2-3; 11 bases are shared with TRBD1. The length of the CDR3 is 13 residues. From germline, CDR1 is MDHEN and CDR2 SYDVKM. With V trimmed by 10 bases and J by 5 bases, 5 bases remained unmatched. CDR3 in DNA: TGTGCCATCGGACAGGGGGCGAGAGATACGCAGTATTTT. This sequence encodes CAIGQGARDTQYF.

The chain couples TRBV6-6 to TRBJ2-7; 11 bases map to TRBD1. There are 16 residues in the CDR3. Germline V lookup: CDR1 MNHNY, CDR2 SVGAGI (reference sequence). The ends lost 2 bases at V and 2 bases at J; junction bases unmatched: 5. The DNA for the CDR3 is TGTGCCAGCAGTTACCCCGGGACAGGGGGTCCCTACGAGCAGTACTTC. This codes for CASSYPGTGGPYEQYF.

This rearrangement joins TRBV7-8 to TRBJ1-1, with D possibly being TRBD1 (6 bases). CDR1 and CDR2 (germline): SGHVS, FQNEAQ. Trimming took off 5 bases at V and 6 bases at J, with 16 bases between the two ends. The CDR3 is made up of 14 amino acids. This CDR3 reads CASSLNRDTAEAFF. CDR3 bases: TGTGCCAGCAGCCTCAACCGGGACACTGCTGAAGCTTTCTTT.

The chain recombines TRBV7-8 with TRBJ2-7; TRBD1 agrees at 8 bases. Germline CDR1 SGHVS, CDR2 FQNEAQ. The CDR3 consists of 18 residues. With 6 bases clipped from V and 1 base from J, the junction kept 17 bases outside the gene matches. As DNA, the CDR3 is TGTGCCAGCAGTTTTAAATCCGCTCGCGGGACAGGATCCTACGAGCAGTACTTC. This translates into CASSFKSARGTGSYEQYF.

This clone is categorized as medium-sized. The rearrangement links TRBV5-4 to TRBJ2-7, with 7 bases aligning to TRBD1. The V gene's germline CDR1 is SGHNT and CDR2 YYREEE (reference sequence). This CDR3 comprises 15 residues. J lost 0 bases, V lost 4 bases, and 7 bases had no gene match. CDR3 sequence: CASSPGQAHSYEQYF. CDR3 nucleotides: TGTGCCAGCAGCCCAGGACAGGCCCACTCCTACGAGCAGTACTTC.

This chain joins TRBV27 and TRBJ1-5; weak D call: TRBD1 (5 bases). V was clipped by 5 bases and J by 0 bases, with 11 bases between them. CDR3 size: 15 residues. In germline, CDR1 is MNHEY, CDR2 SMNVEV (reference sequence). The CDR3 coding sequence is TGTGCCAGCAGTATCCAGGGTTATAGCAATCAGCCCCAGCATTTT. The encoded protein is CASSIQGYSNQPQHF.

The rearrangement uses TRBV15 and TRBJ1-4; D is uncertain. The CDR3 length is 12 residues. CDR1 is LNHNV and CDR2 is YYDKDF in the germline V gene (reference sequence). Between the trimmed V and J ends, which lost 4 bases and 12 bases, there was a span of 12 bases. CDR3 loop: CATSNVREELFF. The CDR3 nucleotides are TGTGCCACCAGCAATGTACGGGAGGAACTGTTTTTT.

This clone was seen a few times. The genes are TRBV5-1 and TRBJ2-3; 12 nucleotides align to TRBD2. CDR3 length equals 17 residues. Trimming at V came to 4 bases and at J to 2 bases, leaving 8 bases not matched to a gene. The germline CDR1 and CDR2 sequences are SGHRS and YFSETQ. CDR3 sequence reads: CASSTQGLAGTTDTQYF. The CDR3 DNA sequence: TGCGCCAGCAGCACGCAAGGACTAGCGGGGACCACAGATACGCAGTATTTT.

The chain joins TRBV19 to TRBJ2-5; 7 bases line up with TRBD2. This CDR3 contains 15 residues. V shed 3 bases and J 1 base; nucleotides not matched to a gene: 5. Germline CDR1 and CDR2: LNHDA and SQIVND (reference sequence). For the CDR3, the DNA is TGTGCCAGTAGTATCGGGACTATCTTCCAAGAGACCCAGTACTTC. It is translated as CASSIGTIFQETQYF.

This sequence joins TRBV19 and TRBJ2-5, with 9 bases fitting TRBD1. The CDR3 is 15 residues long. The germline gives CDR1 LNHDA, CDR2 SQIVND (reference sequence). V lost 5 bases and J lost 2; bases outside the gene matches: 6. The chain's CDR3 is CASSSGQGMQETQYF. In DNA, the CDR3 is TGTGCCAGTAGTTCGGGACAGGGCATGCAAGAGACCCAGTACTTC.